This TCR beta chain was found in a study of molecular identifiers for immune sequencing clone quantification. Using 10%, 30% or 50% RNA, naive CD8 libraries were derived from roughly 20,000 to 1,000,000 sorted cells. For bulk TCR libraries, previously described methods and listed TCR primers were used. TCRdb redid the calling of the PCR reads with MiXCR, one entry per CDR3 protein. The sample contains 600,000 to 650,000 distinct CDR3 sequences, about 20% of which appear only once. The CDR3 has 13 residues. Trimming at V came to 6 bases and at J to 2 bases, leaving 4 bases not matched to a gene. The V gene's germline CDR1 is MNHEY and CDR2 SVGEGT.

The material sequenced was naive CD8+ T cells from blood, with Jurkat cell RNA spiked in. Subset specified: FACS-sorted CD8+CD4-CCR7+CD45RA+ naive T cells. The chain joins TRBV6-2 or TRBV6-3 to TRBJ2-7, with 7 nucleotides matching TRBD1. This receptor was identified in a human donor in good health. Some libraries in this study had Jurkat cell RNA spiked in. The CDR3 is CASRPQGPYEQYF. For the CDR3, the DNA is TGTGCCAGCAGACCACAGGGGCCCTACGAGCAGTACTTC.